This entry lists 18 T cell receptor beta chains sequenced from one sample in a study of spatial heterogeneity in lung cancer. TCRdb re-called the 5' RACE reads with MiXCR, one entry per CDR3 protein. The data contain about 52,000 distinct CDR3 sequences, less than 9.5% of them seen just once; the ten biggest clones take up about a third. Time point given: blood at routine non-recurrence follow-up after resection. Whole RNA, which was extracted from tumor, nontumor lung tissue or frozen PBMC, was sequenced without any cell sorting. The sequencing here drew on PBMCs, taken at follow-up. The receptors shown here come from a female donor with early-stage non-small cell lung cancer.

This clonotype was seen repeatedly, ten times or more. The rearrangement uses TRBV6-6 and TRBJ2-5; 7 bases match TRBD1. With 5 bases clipped from V and 7 bases from J, the junction kept 7 bases outside the gene matches. CDR1 and CDR2 from the germline V gene are MNHNY and SVGAGI (reference sequence). This CDR3 comprises 13 residues. The CDR3 DNA follows: TGTGCCAGCAGTCCAGACAGGACAGGGACCCAGTACTTC. Protein sequence: CASSPDRTGTQYF.

This clonotype appeared many times. The chain recombines TRBV29-1 with TRBJ2-2; D not certain. V was trimmed by 3 bases and J by 0 bases, leaving 8 bases between them. The CDR3 extends over 14 amino acids. Per the germline V gene, CDR1 is SQVTM and CDR2 is ANQGSEA. CDR3 in DNA: TGCAGCGTTGAGTCTGACGCGAACACCGGGGAGCTGTTTTTT. Translation: CSVESDANTGELFF.

The V gene is TRBV20-1, the J gene TRBJ1-1, with D unresolved. The CDR3 covers 13 residues. Looked up from germline, CDR1 is DFQATT and CDR2 is SNEGSKA (reference sequence). V gave up 4 bases and J gave up 0 bases, with 9 bases separating them. CDR3: CSATRDMNTEAFF. CDR3 DNA sequence: TGCAGTGCTACGAGGGATATGAACACTGAAGCTTTCTTT.

This clonotype was detected many times. This chain uses TRBV5-1 with TRBJ2-1; D gene unclear. Germline assignment: CDR1 SGHRS and CDR2 YFSETQ. V was cut by 1 base and J by 7 bases, with 3 bases left in between. This CDR3 has 11 residues. CDR3: CASSLTNEQFF. The CDR3 nucleotides are TGCGCCAGCAGCTTGACAAATGAGCAGTTCTTC.

There are a few counts of this clonotype. The chain has TRBV27 and TRBJ2-7; D tentatively fits TRBD1 or TRBD2 (6 bases each). This CDR3 spans 14 amino acids. Trimming stripped 7 bases from V and 1 base from J, with 14 bases between. In germline, CDR1 is MNHEY, CDR2 SMNVEV (reference sequence). DNA for the CDR3: TGTGCCAGCAAGGAGGGGGTTCAATCCTACGAGCAGTACTTC. This gives the protein CASKEGVQSYEQYF.

This clonotype was counted only a few times. This sequence joins TRBV9 and TRBJ1-2; 7 nucleotides line up with TRBD1. The CDR3 has 14 amino acids. Trimming removed 4 bases from V and 2 bases from J; junction bases left unmatched: 5. Germline V lookup: CDR1 SGDLS, CDR2 YYNGEE. CDR3 residues: CASSRTDRNYGYTF. The CDR3, as DNA: TGTGCCAGCAGCCGAACGGACAGGAACTATGGCTACACCTTC.

The chain combines TRBV11-2 with TRBJ1-5; D not certain. The ends were cut back, 1 base at V and 7 bases at J, with 8 bases in the middle. This CDR3 has 13 amino acids. Germline V gives CDR1 SGHAT, CDR2 FQNNGV. The CDR3 DNA reads as TGTGCCAGCAGCTTAGGGCTCGCCCAGCCCCAGCATTTT. Protein: CASSLGLAQPQHF. The complete variable domain, with remaining parts taken from reference TRBV11-2 and TRBJ1-5, reads EAGVAQSPRYKIIEKRQSVAFWCNPISGHATLYWYQQILGQGPKLLIQFQNNGVVDDSQLPKDRFSAERLKGVDSTLKIQPAKLEDSAVYLCASSLGLAQPQHFGDGTRLSIL.

In its sample, this clonotype is medium-sized. This rearrangement joins TRBV28 to TRBJ1-6, with a possible D match to TRBD1 (6 bases). The CDR3 has 13 amino acids. The germline V and J ends were trimmed by 5 bases and 9 bases, with 11 bases remaining between them. Per germline, CDR1 MDHEN and CDR2 SYDVKM. The DNA for the CDR3 is TGTGCCAGCAGTACCACAGGGTTTTCACCCCTCCACTTT. It translates to CASSTTGFSPLHF.

In its sample, this clonotype was seen many times. The chain uses TRBV5-1 and TRBJ2-7, with 7 bases aligning to TRBD1. V was clipped by 4 bases and J by 1 base; unmatched bases: 8. Germline CDR1 SGHRS, CDR2 YFSETQ. CDR3 size: 15 residues. The CDR3 loop is CASSPRTGLSYEQYF. In DNA form, the CDR3 reads TGCGCCAGCAGCCCCAGGACAGGACTTTCCTACGAGCAGTACTTC.

This clonotype has a count of ten or more. This chain joins TRBV5-1 and TRBJ2-1; D possibly corresponds to TRBD2 (7 bases). This CDR3 comprises 16 residues. Trimming removed 2 bases at V and 3 bases at J, with 15 bases between. Per germline, CDR1 SGHRS and CDR2 YFSETQ. The CDR3 nucleotides read TGCGCCAGCAGCTTCGTACCGGGGGGCAGCTACAATGAGCAGTTCTTC. Its translation: CASSFVPGGSYNEQFF.

This clonotype came up a few times. V gene TRBV10-3 combines with J gene TRBJ2-2; D is undetermined. There are 14 residues in the CDR3. V lost 7 bases and J 4 bases, leaving 13 bases between the germline ends. Germline V gene sequence: CDR1 ENHRY, CDR2 SYGVKD. The CDR3 region is CAITTAPPTGELFF. Written as DNA, the CDR3 is TGTGCCATCACTACCGCCCCTCCCACCGGGGAGCTGTTTTTT.

This clonotype was recorded at least ten times. This chain uses TRBV12-3 or TRBV12-4 with TRBJ2-2; D is unresolved. This CDR3 has 12 residues. V shed 5 bases and J shed 3 bases, with 4 bases lying between them. CDR3 in DNA: TGTGCCAGCAGTCCCTACACCGGGGAGCTGTTTTTT. The encoded protein is CASSPYTGELFF.

This clonotype was picked up a small number of times. The chain joins TRBV5-1 to TRBJ2-5; no reliable D call. V shed 5 bases and J shed 1 base, with 9 bases lying between them. The CDR3 consists of 13 residues. Germline V gene data show CDR1 as SGHRS and CDR2 as YFSETQ. The CDR3 loop is CASRPGSQETQYF. The CDR3 DNA follows: TGCGCCAGCAGACCGGGCAGCCAAGAGACCCAGTACTTC.

This clonotype was found a few times. The rearrangement uses TRBV28 and TRBJ2-5; D is possibly TRBD2 (6 bases). The CDR3 extends over 14 amino acids. V was clipped by 3 bases and J by 4 bases, with 12 bases between them. The germline gives CDR1 MDHEN, CDR2 SYDVKM. CDR3 residues: CASSFTGRGETQYF. The DNA for the CDR3 is TGTGCCAGCAGTTTTACGGGGCGGGGAGAGACCCAGTACTTC.

This clonotype was detected ten times or more. J is TRBJ2-3 and V is TRBV7-2, with 8 bases that match TRBD2. The J segment lost 7 bases and the V segment lost 3 bases, leaving 6 bases of the junction unmatched. This CDR3 contains 14 residues. Germline values: CDR1 SGHTA, CDR2 FQGNSA. This chain's CDR3 is CASSFDSGVNTQYF. DNA for the CDR3: TGTGCCAGCAGCTTCGATAGCGGGGTCAATACGCAGTATTTT. Full variable domain (missing parts from reference TRBV7-2 and TRBJ2-3): GAGVSQSPSNKVTEKGKDVELRCDPISGHTALYWYRQSLGQGLEFLIYFQGNSAPDKSGLPSDRFSAERTGGSVSTLTIQRTQQEDSAVYLCASSFDSGVNTQYFGPGTRLTVL.

This clonotype was recorded at least ten times. The genes are TRBV28 and TRBJ1-2, with a possible D match to TRBD1 (6 bases). From germline, CDR1 is MDHEN and CDR2 SYDVKM. Trimming cost V 6 bases and J 4 bases, with 12 bases left between them. CDR3 length equals 13 residues. The CDR3: CASSPGQSYGYTF. In nucleotides, the CDR3 is TGTGCCAGCAGCCCTGGACAGTCCTATGGCTACACCTTC.

This clonotype has more than one count but fewer than ten. The chain carries TRBV7-9 and TRBJ2-1; TRBD2 aligns across 8 bases. Germline V gene lookup returns CDR1 SEHNR and CDR2 FQNEAQ (reference sequence). This CDR3 contains 15 residues. Trimming at V came to 4 bases and at J to 2 bases, leaving 4 bases not matched to a gene. The CDR3 coding sequence is TGTGCCAGCAGCTCAGGAGCGGGGGCCTACAATGAGCAGTTCTTC. As protein: CASSSGAGAYNEQFF.

This sequence joins TRBV4-1 and TRBJ2-4; D call uncertain. Trimming left V 1 base short and J 1 base short, with 11 bases between. The CDR3 has 16 residues. The germline gives CDR1 MGHRA, CDR2 YSYEKL. The CDR3 DNA reads as TGCGCCAGCAGCCAAGCATTAGGACGTGCCAAAAACATTCAGTACTTC. Amino acids: CASSQALGRAKNIQYF.